Listed below are T cell receptor beta chains from one sample, sequenced in a study of shared clonotypes between healthy human individuals. The method was immunoSEQ multiplex PCR; TCRdb's version includes in-frame clones alone and lacks a portion of them. Of about 2.1 million clones in the sample, just over 90% were seen once. The sequenced sample was naive CD8+ T cells from PBMCs. The receptors stem from a young man in good health. Some clones in this sample may be carry-over from other donors' samples. Each CDR3 is given with its conserved first and last residue. Fields, in order: CDR3 length, J gene, V gene, D gene, clone size, CDR3 protein, CDR3 DNA. The D gene is left open where the match is weak. The size field is filled for only some rows; it gives once, few, many or a size class.

cdr3_length: 14
j_call: TRBJ2-7
v_call: TRBV21-1
d_call: NA
clone_size: NA
cdr3_aa: CASSKVRGPYEQYF
cdr3_nt: TGTGCCAGCAGCAAAGTTCGGGGGCCCTACGAGCAGTACTTC

cdr3_length: 14
j_call: TRBJ2-7
v_call: TRBV27
d_call: NA
clone_size: NA
cdr3_aa: CASRAVGGVYEQYF
cdr3_nt: TGTGCCAGCCGTGCCGTTGGGGGCGTCTACGAGCAGTACTTC

cdr3_length: 13
j_call: TRBJ2-5
v_call: TRBV6-6
d_call: TRBD2
clone_size: NA
cdr3_aa: CASSSGGPETQYF
cdr3_nt: TGTGCCAGCAGCTCGGGGGGACCCGAGACCCAGTACTTC

cdr3_length: 16
j_call: TRBJ2-7
v_call: TRBV4-2
d_call: NA
clone_size: NA
cdr3_aa: CASSQDTGRESYEQYF
cdr3_nt: TGTGCCAGCAGCCAAGATACAGGCAGGGAATCCTACGAGCAGTACTTC

cdr3_length: 14
j_call: TRBJ1-1
v_call: TRBV29-1
d_call: NA
clone_size: NA
cdr3_aa: CSVDDRATSLEAFF
cdr3_nt: TGCAGCGTTGATGACCGGGCTACCTCCTTAGAGGCTTTCTTT

cdr3_length: 16
j_call: TRBJ2-5
v_call: TRBV7-9
d_call: TRBD2
clone_size: NA
cdr3_aa: CASSSTSGTSWETQYF
cdr3_nt: TGTGCCAGCAGCTCGACTAGCGGGACTTCCTGGGAGACCCAGTACTTC

cdr3_length: 17
j_call: TRBJ1-3
v_call: TRBV27
d_call: NA
clone_size: NA
cdr3_aa: CASSSRSLQGSGNTIYF
cdr3_nt: TGTGCCAGCAGTTCCCGATCCCTTCAGGGGTCTGGAAACACCATATATTTT

cdr3_length: 18
j_call: TRBJ2-6
v_call: TRBV27
d_call: NA
clone_size: NA
cdr3_aa: CASSLLIGGSSGANVLTF
cdr3_nt: TGTGCCAGCAGTTTATTAATAGGGGGGAGCTCTGGGGCCAACGTCCTGACTTTC

cdr3_length: 16
j_call: TRBJ1-5
v_call: TRBV4-1
d_call: NA
clone_size: few
cdr3_aa: CASSQRGFGEAQPQHF
cdr3_nt: TGCGCCAGCAGCCAAAGAGGTTTCGGGGAGGCTCAGCCCCAGCATTTT

cdr3_length: 15
j_call: TRBJ1-2
v_call: TRBV10-2
d_call: TRBD1
clone_size: NA
cdr3_aa: CASSPPGQGYYGYTF
cdr3_nt: TGCGCCAGCAGTCCCCCGGGACAGGGCTACTATGGCTACACCTTC

cdr3_length: 15
j_call: TRBJ1-3
v_call: TRBV7-6
d_call: NA
clone_size: NA
cdr3_aa: CASSPDRSSGNTIYF
cdr3_nt: TGTGCCAGCAGCCCGGACCGAAGCTCTGGAAACACCATATATTTT

cdr3_length: 15
j_call: TRBJ1-5
v_call: TRBV6-1
d_call: TRBD1
clone_size: few
cdr3_aa: CASRETGGSNQPQHF
cdr3_nt: TGTGCCAGCAGGGAGACAGGGGGCAGCAATCAGCCCCAGCATTTT

cdr3_length: 15
j_call: TRBJ2-1
v_call: TRBV28
d_call: TRBD2
clone_size: NA
cdr3_aa: CAYRPRLAEYNEQFF
cdr3_nt: TGTGCCTACCGCCCCAGGCTAGCGGAGTACAATGAGCAGTTCTTC

cdr3_length: 17
j_call: TRBJ1-1
v_call: TRBV19
d_call: NA
clone_size: NA
cdr3_aa: CASSNQNGREGPPEAFF
cdr3_nt: TGTGCCAGTAGCAACCAAAATGGGAGGGAGGGTCCTCCTGAAGCTTTCTTT

cdr3_length: 12
j_call: TRBJ2-7
v_call: TRBV5-6
d_call: NA
clone_size: NA
cdr3_aa: CASSLASYEQYF
cdr3_nt: TGTGCCAGCAGCTTGGCAAGCTACGAGCAGTACTTC